The 14 T cell receptor beta chains below all came from one sample that was sequenced in a study of blood T cell repertoires in COVID-19. Profiling relied on immunoSEQ multiplex PCR, and the TCRdb table lists in-frame clones only, not all of them. The data hold tens of thousands of clones, with 75% to 90% observed a single time. The specimen sequenced was peripheral blood. The receptors stem from a male donor with acute or convalescent COVID-19.

J is TRBJ2-1 and V is TRBV23-1; D gene unclear. TRBV23-1 is identified as an open reading frame with a role that is uncertain. The V gene lost 9 bases and the J gene lost 13 bases, with 7 bases spanning the gap. The CDR3 consists of 8 residues. The CDR3 DNA reads TGCGCCAGTTTCTTTCAGTTCTTC. This encodes CASFFQFF.

The rearrangement joins TRBV9 to TRBJ2-6, with D possibly matching TRBD2 (6 bases). Germline V CDR1 and CDR2: SGDLS, YYNGEE. This CDR3 contains 15 residues. V shed 3 bases and J shed 4 bases, with 11 bases lying between them. CDR3 in amino acids: CASSARGNGANVLTF. In DNA, the CDR3 is TGTGCCAGCAGCGCCCGGGGGAACGGGGCCAACGTCCTGACTTTC. Using reference TRBV9 and TRBJ2-6 for the parts outside the CDR3, the full variable domain is DSGVTQTPKHLITATGQRVTLRCSPRSGDLSVYWYQQSLDQGLQFLIQYYNGEERAKGNILERFSAQQFPDLHSELNLSSLELGDSALYFCASSARGNGANVLTFGAGSRLTVL.

The chain combines TRBV10-3 with TRBJ1-2; a weak D match, TRBD1 (6 bases). Germline-derived CDR1 and CDR2 are ENHRY and SYGVKD. The V end was cut by 7 bases, the J end by 8 bases, with 20 bases between. There are 14 residues in the CDR3. The CDR3 nucleotides are TGTGCCATCACCGAAACCGGGACATTGGGCGGCTACACCTTC. This codes for CAITETGTLGGYTF.

The V gene is TRBV5-1, the J gene TRBJ2-1; 14 nucleotides match TRBD2. The CDR3 contains 18 residues. In germline, CDR1 is SGHRS, CDR2 YFSETQ. The V gene end was trimmed by 4 bases and the J gene end by 1 base; junction bases not matched to a gene: 7. CDR3: CASSPTSGGAGSYNEQFF. The CDR3 DNA follows: TGCGCCAGCAGCCCGACTAGCGGGGGGGCAGGGTCCTACAATGAGCAGTTCTTC.

This clone occurred once. The genes are TRBV16 and TRBJ2-7; D remains unclear. This CDR3 has 12 residues. Germline assignment: CDR1 KGHSY and CDR2 FQNENV. Trimming shortened V by 2 bases and J by 2 bases, and 4 bases separated the two germline ends. CDR3 sequence: CASSQTAYEQYF. Written as DNA, the CDR3 is TGTGCCAGCAGCCAAACAGCCTACGAGCAGTACTTC.

The genes are TRBV28 and TRBJ1-2, with 12 bases aligning to TRBD1. Unmatched junction bases numbered 11, after V lost 5 bases and J lost 4 bases. This CDR3 is 17 amino acids long. Germline CDR1 reads MDHEN; CDR2 reads SYDVKM. The CDR3 coding sequence is TGTGCCAGCAGTACCGGGACAGGGGGCGCCTTAGCCTATGGCTACACCTTC. Its translation: CASSTGTGGALAYGYTF.

This clone was counted between two and nine times. This sequence joins TRBV25-1 and TRBJ1-6; D is undetermined. This CDR3 region has 13 residues. Germline assignment: CDR1 MGHDK and CDR2 SYGVNS. V lost 4 bases to trimming and J lost 10 bases, with 11 bases between them. In DNA, the CDR3 is TGTGCCAGCAGTGGGCAACGAGGCTCACCCCTCCACTTT. Its protein is CASSGQRGSPLHF.

J is TRBJ2-6 and V is TRBV7-7, with D possibly matching TRBD2 (6 bases). V was pared by 7 bases and J by 3 bases, with 16 bases between. The length of the CDR3 is 16 residues. Per germline, CDR1 SSHAT and CDR2 FNYEAQ (reference sequence). The CDR3: CASTPPGVNGANVLTF. DNA for the CDR3: TGTGCCAGCACCCCCCCGGGAGTAAATGGGGCCAACGTCCTGACTTTC.

This sequence joins TRBV11-3 and TRBJ2-1, with 12 bases lining up with TRBD1. V trimming: 0 bases; J trimming: 6 bases; junction bases outside the gene matches: 6. This CDR3 has 17 residues. Germline CDR1 reads SGHNT; CDR2 reads YENEEA. CDR3 bases: TGTGCCAGCAGCTTAGAGGGACAGGGGGCCTCCGGCAATGAGCAGTTCTTC. It is translated as CASSLEGQGASGNEQFF.

The V gene is TRBV7-9, the J gene TRBJ2-5; TRBD2 agrees at 14 bases. The CDR3 has 14 amino acids. The trim removed 5 bases at V and 8 bases at J, leaving 4 bases unmatched. Germline CDR1 is SEHNR and CDR2 is FQNEAQ (reference sequence). The CDR3 loop reads CASSPGTSGGTQYF. CDR3 nucleotides: TGTGCCAGCAGCCCCGGGACTAGCGGGGGAACCCAGTACTTC. Full variable domain (outside the CDR3, taken from reference TRBV7-9 and TRBJ2-5): DTGVSQNPRHKITKRGQNVTFRCDPISEHNRLYWYRQTLGQGPEFLTYFQNEAQLEKSRLLSDRFSAERPKGSFSTLEIQRTEQGDSAMYLCASSPGTSGGTQYFGPGTRLLVL.

V gene TRBV7-8 combines with J gene TRBJ1-4; 10 bases align to TRBD1. CDR3 length equals 14 residues. Trimming at V came to 3 bases and at J to 6 bases, leaving 1 base not matched to a gene. The germline gives CDR1 SGHVS, CDR2 FQNEAQ. The CDR3 here is CASSFGQGDEKLFF. In nucleotides, the CDR3 is TGTGCCAGCAGCTTCGGACAGGGGGATGAAAAACTGTTTTTT.

In its sample, this clone was seen once. The J gene is TRBJ2-7, the V gene TRBV6-5; 10 bases map to TRBD1. The germline V gene encodes CDR1 MNHEY and CDR2 SVGAGI. V dropped 7 bases and J dropped 2; count of bases not matched to a gene: 5. The CDR3 sequence is 14 residues long. The CDR3 loop reads CASIGQGGTYEQYF. The CDR3 DNA sequence: TGTGCCAGCATCGGACAGGGGGGGACCTACGAGCAGTACTTC.

The chain uses TRBV3-1 (or the pseudogene TRBV3-2) and TRBJ2-5; 9 positions match TRBD2. The CDR3 has 16 residues. Germline CDR1 is LGHDT and CDR2 is YNNKEL (reference sequence). The ends lost 4 bases at V and 5 bases at J; junction bases unmatched: 11. CDR3 loop: CASSPPRLAAQETQYF. CDR3 nucleotides: TGTGCCAGCAGCCCCCCCCGACTAGCGGCCCAGGAGACCCAGTACTTC.

This clone showed up just once. The gene calls are TRBV5-1 and TRBJ1-6; weak D call: TRBD1 (5 bases). Germline loops: CDR1 SGHRS, CDR2 YFSETQ. The CDR3 has 15 residues. Trimming stripped 1 base from V and 5 bases from J, with 10 bases between. The CDR3 region has the DNA TGCGCCAGCAGCTTGTCCGACAGAGATAATTCACCCCTCCACTTT. This encodes CASSLSDRDNSPLHF.